The 23 T cell receptor beta chains reported below all come from one sample, sequenced in a study of blood T cells in healthy people across ages. A second about 7 to 11 cycle PCR used barcoded and J-beta primers. From the 5' RACE reads, TCRdb called clonotypes with MiXCR, one entry per CDR3 protein. Of around 1,900,000 distinct CDR3 sequences in the sample, around 42% were seen once. Input material: blood. The receptor set was obtained from a human donor in good health.

This clonotype was recorded a few times. V and J are TRBV29-1 and TRBJ2-5; the D is unclear. Trimming pared 5 bases from V and 5 bases from J, leaving 15 bases between. This CDR3 has 13 residues. The germline CDR1 and CDR2 sequences are SQVTM and ANQGSEA. The CDR3 sequence: CSVQPVEVETQYF. The CDR3 DNA reads TGCAGCGTTCAACCCGTCGAGGTGGAGACCCAGTACTTC.

This chain uses TRBV7-2 with TRBJ1-2, with D possibly TRBD1 on 5 matching bases. V was pared by 7 bases and J by 8 bases, with 14 bases between. This CDR3 is 12 amino acids long. Per germline, CDR1 SGHTA and CDR2 FQGNSA. The CDR3 DNA reads as TGTGCCAGCATCCGTGCAGGGTTGGGCTACACCTTC. Translated, it gives CASIRAGLGYTF.

About this clonotype: A junction boundary mismatches the germline segment, possibly from a read error. The CDR3 coding sequence is TGTGTCAGCAGCTTAATTAGGAGAGATACGCAGTATTTT. As protein: CVSSLIRRDTQYF. The V call is TRBV7-2, the J call TRBJ2-3, with D uncertain. Germline assignment: CDR1 SGHTA and CDR2 FQGNSA. The CDR3 is made up of 13 amino acids. Looking up the rest from reference TRBV7-2 and TRBJ2-3 gives the full variable domain: GAGVSQSPSNKVTEKGKDVELRCDPISGHTALYWYRQSLGQGLEFLIYFQGNSAPDKSGLPSDRFSAERTGGSVSTLTIQRTQQEDSAVYLCVSSLIRRDTQYFGPGTRLTVL.

The genes are TRBV27 and TRBJ2-3; D uncertain. The V gene's germline CDR1 is MNHEY and CDR2 SMNVEV (reference sequence). V was pared by 1 base and J by 1 base, with 6 bases between. CDR3 size: 14 residues. In DNA, the CDR3 is TGTGCCAGCAGTTTATTTGAGGGCACAGATACGCAGTATTTT. Protein product: CASSLFEGTDTQYF.

This clonotype showed up just a few times. This sequence joins TRBV7-2 and TRBJ2-1; the match to TRBD2 covers 7 bases. The V segment lost 4 bases and the J segment 10 bases; nucleotides outside the gene matches: 16. The CDR3 extends over 16 amino acids. Germline-derived CDR1 and CDR2 are SGHTA and FQGNSA. The CDR3 spells CASSSPTSAPLGEQFF. In DNA form, the CDR3 reads TGTGCCAGCAGCTCCCCTACTAGCGCTCCCTTAGGGGAGCAGTTCTTC.

This clonotype occurred a few times. The J gene is TRBJ2-6, the V gene TRBV12-3 or TRBV12-4; 7 bases line up with TRBD1. The ends lost 5 bases at V and 3 bases at J; junction bases unmatched: 4. This CDR3 region has 15 residues. CDR3 DNA sequence: TGTGCCAGCAGTCCCCGGACAGGTGGGGCCAACGTCCTGACTTTC. This sequence encodes CASSPRTGGANVLTF.

J is TRBJ1-6 and V is TRBV7-2, with TRBD1 matching 9 bases. The CDR3 length is 16 residues. Germline CDR1 reads SGHTA; CDR2 reads FQGNSA. V lost 5 bases, J lost 7 bases, and 9 bases stayed unmatched. The CDR3 protein is CASSEQGAVGNSPLHF. CDR3 coding DNA: TGTGCCAGCAGCGAACAGGGGGCGGTTGGAAATTCACCCCTCCACTTT. The complete variable domain, with remaining parts taken from reference TRBV7-2 and TRBJ1-6, reads GAGVSQSPSNKVTEKGKDVELRCDPISGHTALYWYRQSLGQGLEFLIYFQGNSAPDKSGLPSDRFSAERTGGSVSTLTIQRTQQEDSAVYLCASSEQGAVGNSPLHFGNGTRLTVT.

The CDR3 spells CASSALGSGELFF. The CDR3 bases are TGTGCCAGCAGCGCACTAGGTTCCGGGGAGCTGTTTTTT. V gene TRBV9 combines with J gene TRBJ2-2, with a weak D call TRBD2 (5 bases). The V gene lost 3 bases and the J gene lost 6 bases, with 9 bases spanning the gap. The CDR3 is made up of 13 amino acids. CDR1 is SGDLS, CDR2 YYNGEE, per germline.

The gene calls are TRBV7-2 and TRBJ2-5; TRBD1 agrees at 7 bases. V shed 5 bases and J 5 bases; nucleotides not matched to a gene: 14. CDR1 is SGHTA, CDR2 FQGNSA, per germline. The CDR3 has 16 amino acids. The CDR3 reads CTSSPHTGAAGETQYF. The CDR3 bases are TGTACCAGCAGCCCTCATACAGGGGCGGCTGGTGAGACCCAGTACTTC.

The chain is built from TRBV9 and TRBJ2-1, with 7 bases fitting TRBD2. The CDR3 contains 15 residues. Unmatched junction bases numbered 4, after V lost 0 bases and J lost 4 bases. The germline gives CDR1 SGDLS, CDR2 YYNGEE. The CDR3 is CASSVDWGGYNEQFF. The CDR3 nucleotides read TGTGCCAGCAGCGTAGATTGGGGGGGATACAATGAGCAGTTCTTC.

J is TRBJ2-7 and V is TRBV14; D is undetermined. Trimming left V 3 bases short and J 6 bases short, with 9 bases between. The CDR3 loop spans 12 amino acids. The germline V gene encodes CDR1 SGHDN and CDR2 FVKESK. The CDR3: CASSQSPSEQYF. DNA of the CDR3: TGTGCCAGCAGCCAGAGTCCTAGCGAGCAGTACTTC.

This clonotype has a handful of counts. The rearrangement joins TRBV7-2 to TRBJ2-3, with D perhaps TRBD2 (5 bases). Germline loops: CDR1 SGHTA, CDR2 FQGNSA. The V end lost 3 bases, the J end lost 3 bases, and 13 bases lay between the germline ends. CDR3 length equals 15 residues. The CDR3 DNA follows: TGTGCCAGCAGCTTCTATCGGGGAGAGACAGATACGCAGTATTTT. This gives the protein CASSFYRGETDTQYF. Together with reference TRBV7-2 and TRBJ2-3, the CDR3 gives the full variable domain: GAGVSQSPSNKVTEKGKDVELRCDPISGHTALYWYRQSLGQGLEFLIYFQGNSAPDKSGLPSDRFSAERTGGSVSTLTIQRTQQEDSAVYLCASSFYRGETDTQYFGPGTRLTVL.

V is TRBV20-1 and J is TRBJ1-2; D not resolved. Germline V gene data show CDR1 as DFQATT and CDR2 as SNEGSKA (reference sequence). The CDR3 covers 12 residues. V lost 3 bases and J 9 bases, leaving 14 bases between the germline ends. The CDR3 DNA is TGCAGTGCTAGTTCCCAGTGGTTGAGCTACACCTTC. Its translation is CSASSQWLSYTF.

This clonotype appeared a few times. This rearrangement joins TRBV18 to TRBJ2-3, with D possibly TRBD1 on 5 matching bases. Germline CDR1 KGHSH, CDR2 LQKENI. V was shortened by 1 base and J by 1 base, with 6 bases between the two germline ends. The CDR3 is 14 residues long. In DNA form, the CDR3 reads TGTGCCAGCTCACCACTAGGGGGCACAGATACGCAGTATTTT. Its protein is CASSPLGGTDTQYF.

This clonotype turned up a few times. The rearrangement links TRBV12-3 or TRBV12-4 to TRBJ2-5; no clear D gene. Trimming took 3 bases from V and 7 from J, leaving 15 bases between them. The CDR3 consists of 14 residues. The CDR3 spells CASSLEGQEVTQYF. As DNA, the CDR3 is TGTGCCAGCAGTTTGGAAGGGCAAGAGGTGACCCAGTACTTC.

This clonotype has just a few counts. The J gene is TRBJ1-2, the V gene TRBV6-2 or TRBV6-3, with TRBD1 identical over 9 bases. CDR1 is MNHEY, CDR2 SVGEGT, per germline. J lost 7 bases, V lost 5 bases, and 14 bases had no gene match. The CDR3 length is 16 residues. The CDR3 is CASSPTRDRGSRGYTF. The CDR3, as DNA: TGTGCCAGCAGTCCTACTAGAGACAGGGGGAGTCGTGGCTACACCTTC.

CDR3 amino acids: CASSPPGEILNEQYF. The DNA of the CDR3 is TGTGCCAGCAGTCCCCCAGGGGAAATTCTAAACGAGCAGTACTTC. The chain has TRBV28 and TRBJ2-7; D possibly corresponds to TRBD1 (6 bases). The CDR3 length is 15 residues. V was shortened by 5 bases and J by 5 bases, with 19 bases between the two germline ends. In germline, CDR1 is MDHEN, CDR2 SYDVKM.

The chain combines TRBV20-1 with TRBJ1-3; possibly TRBD1 for D (5 bases). Trimming shortened V by 5 bases and J by 0 bases, and 17 bases separated the two germline ends. CDR3 length equals 16 residues. The germline CDR1 and CDR2 sequences are DFQATT and SNEGSKA (reference sequence). In DNA form, the CDR3 reads TGCAGTGCTCCCCCACGAGACAGATACTCTGGAAACACCATATATTTT. Its translation is CSAPPRDRYSGNTIYF.

This clonotype was found a few times. The V and J genes are TRBV28 and TRBJ1-2, with D tentatively TRBD1 (6 bases). The CDR3 is 14 residues long. Per germline, CDR1 MDHEN and CDR2 SYDVKM. Deletions cut 5 bases from V and 6 bases from J, with 16 bases between. The CDR3 coding sequence is TGTGCCAGCAGTCTAACCAGGGGCCCGCATGGCTACACCTTC. Amino acid sequence: CASSLTRGPHGYTF.

Remarks on this clonotype: An end of the junction differs from the germline gene, which may be a read error. The V gene is TRBV5-1, the J gene TRBJ1-6; D call uncertain. This CDR3 contains 15 residues. Germline assignment: CDR1 SGHRS and CDR2 YFSETQ. CDR3 nucleotide sequence: TGCGCCAGCAGCCCCGCCAGCTCCTATAGTTCACCCCTCCACTTT. Translation gives CASSPASSYSSPLHF.

The gene calls are TRBV29-1 and TRBJ1-2; tentative D call: TRBD1 (6 bases). Per germline, CDR1 SQVTM and CDR2 ANQGSEA. CDR3 length: 12 residues. V gave up 4 bases and J gave up 2 bases, with 8 bases separating them. The CDR3 DNA follows: TGCAGCGTTGTACAGGGCAACTATGGCTACACCTTC. This translates into CSVVQGNYGYTF.

This clonotype was detected a few times. This chain uses TRBV6-5 with TRBJ1-5; TRBD1 agrees at 12 bases. The V gene's germline CDR1 is MNHEY and CDR2 SVGAGI. After removal of 10 bases from V and 7 bases from J, the junction contained 11 bases not matched to a gene. This CDR3 is built from 15 residues. The CDR3 region has the DNA TGTGCCACCGGTTCGGGACAGGGGGCGAGGCAGCCCCAGCATTTT. Its translation: CATGSGQGARQPQHF.

This clonotype was observed a handful of times. The CDR3 region has the DNA TGTGCCAGCACGCCGGAAAGACAGGGCAGCTACACCTTC. It yields the protein CASTPERQGSYTF. J is TRBJ1-2 and V is TRBV2; 7 bases fit TRBD1. The trim removed 7 bases at V and 9 bases at J, leaving 11 bases unmatched. The germline gives CDR1 SNHLY, CDR2 FYNNEI. The CDR3 runs to 13 residues. Complete variable domain (other parts from reference TRBV2 and TRBJ1-2): EPEVTQTPSHQVTQMGQEVILRCVPISNHLYFYWYRQILGQKVEFLVSFYNNEISEKSEIFDDQFSVERPDGSNFTLKIRSTKLEDSAMYFCASTPERQGSYTFGSGTRLTVV.